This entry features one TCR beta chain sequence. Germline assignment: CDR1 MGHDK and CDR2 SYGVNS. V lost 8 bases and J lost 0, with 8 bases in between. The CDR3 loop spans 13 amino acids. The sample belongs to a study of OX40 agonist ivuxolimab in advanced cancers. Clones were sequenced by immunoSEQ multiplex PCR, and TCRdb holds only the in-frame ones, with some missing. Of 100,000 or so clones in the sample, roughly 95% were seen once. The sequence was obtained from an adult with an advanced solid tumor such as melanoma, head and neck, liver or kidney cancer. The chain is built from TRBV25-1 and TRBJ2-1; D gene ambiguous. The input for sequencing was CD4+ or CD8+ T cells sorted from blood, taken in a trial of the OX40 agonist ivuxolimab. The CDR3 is CASSWSSYNEQFF. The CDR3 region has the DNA TGTGCCAGCTCCTGGAGCTCCTACAATGAGCAGTTCTTC.